Below, 18 T cell receptor beta chains from the same sample are listed, as sequenced in a study of T-cell memory formation after mild COVID-19 (TCRdb year 2021). The library came from 5' RACE. Data came from an Illumina NovaSeq 6000. The raw public data were reprocessed by TCRdb itself: fastp quality trimming at Q25, MiXCR clonotype calling, in-frame beta chains only. Entries are consolidated by CDR3 protein sequence, retaining the most common genes and DNA. The sample table lists 550,000 to 600,000 distinct CDR3 sequences, approximately 15% of them with a count of one. About 7.4% of the sample rests with the top ten. Sequenced sample: PBMCs or a T cell subset sorted from them (not recorded which). These TCRs come from an adult woman who had mild COVID-19 (a few samples of this study predate the infection). The sample titles of this study are shuffled in the database, so cell type and time point are left out; the donor was told from shared clones.

A few counts support this clonotype. The chain recombines TRBV5-1 with TRBJ2-3, with 14 nucleotides matching TRBD2. The germline V gene encodes CDR1 SGHRS and CDR2 YFSETQ. The junction had 4 bases not matched to a gene; V was cut back by 0 bases and J by 4 bases. This CDR3 region has 17 residues. The DNA for the CDR3 is TGCGCCAGCAGCTTGGTCGGGACTAGCGGGAGCGCAGATACGCAGTATTTT. Its translation is CASSLVGTSGSADTQYF.

The rearrangement joins TRBV12-5 to TRBJ1-4, with D unresolved. The CDR3 length is 15 residues. Germline V gives CDR1 LGHNT, CDR2 FRNRAP. Trimming shortened V by 5 bases and J by 0 bases, and 10 bases separated the two germline ends. The CDR3 spells CASGLGGPTNEKLFF. As DNA, the CDR3 is TGTGCTAGTGGTCTCGGTGGTCCAACTAATGAAAAACTGTTTTTT.

The chain recombines TRBV7-2 with TRBJ1-5; D is unclear. V was shortened by 3 bases and J by 0 bases, with 12 bases between the two germline ends. CDR1 is SGHTA, CDR2 FQGNSA, per germline. The CDR3 has 16 residues. Here the CDR3 DNA reads TGTGCCAGCAGCTTTGGGCAGATTAATAGCAATCAGCCCCAGCATTTT. This gives the protein CASSFGQINSNQPQHF.

Only a few counts were recorded for this clonotype. This rearrangement joins TRBV6-2 or TRBV6-3 to TRBJ2-1; 7 bases are shared with TRBD2. This CDR3 is built from 15 residues. V shed 0 bases and J 8 bases; nucleotides not matched to a gene: 7. The germline CDR1 and CDR2 sequences are MNHEY and SVGEGT. CDR3 coding DNA: TGTGCCAGCAGTTACTCGTCATATCGGGAGGATGAGCAGTTCTTC. Translating gives CASSYSSYREDEQFF.

This clonotype was observed a few times. This chain connects TRBV20-1 to TRBJ2-3; TRBD2 agrees at 15 bases. In germline, CDR1 is DFQATT, CDR2 SNEGSKA (reference sequence). The CDR3 totals 16 residues. V shed 5 bases, J shed 4 bases, and the junction held 7 bases outside the gene matches. CDR3: CSAPGLAGGLSDTQYF. CDR3 sequence (DNA): TGCAGTGCTCCAGGACTAGCGGGAGGGTTATCAGATACGCAGTATTTT.

This clonotype was observed a handful of times. The V and J genes are TRBV29-1 and TRBJ2-1, with 10 bases lining up with TRBD1. V lost 6 bases and J lost 6; bases outside the gene matches: 8. The CDR3 loop spans 14 amino acids. Germline-derived CDR1 and CDR2 are SQVTM and ANQGSEA. The CDR3 spells CSVHGTGASNEQFF. For the CDR3, the DNA is TGCAGCGTACACGGGACAGGGGCTTCCAATGAGCAGTTCTTC.

The chain links TRBV18 to TRBJ2-3; a possible D gene is TRBD1 (6 bases). The CDR3 is made up of 14 amino acids. V shed 2 bases and J shed 2 bases, with 8 bases lying between them. In germline, CDR1 is KGHSH, CDR2 LQKENI. CDR3 nucleotides: TGTGCCAGCTCACCATGGACAGACACAGATACGCAGTATTTT. Amino acids: CASSPWTDTDTQYF.

CDR3 nucleotide sequence: TGTGCCAGCAGTTACACACGCGGGGGGATGCCAGATACGCAGTATTTT. Translating it yields CASSYTRGGMPDTQYF. V usage is TRBV6-6 and J usage is TRBJ2-3; TRBD2 agrees at 8 bases. Looked up from germline, CDR1 is MNHNY and CDR2 is SVGAGI (reference sequence). J was trimmed by 4 bases and V by 2 bases; bases with no gene match: 8. The CDR3 has 16 amino acids.

The chain has TRBV14 and TRBJ2-7; D is ambiguous. Germline V gene data show CDR1 as SGHDN and CDR2 as FVKESK. V was clipped by 4 bases and J by 3 bases, with 16 bases between them. The CDR3 length is 15 residues. The chain's CDR3 is CASSPDPALNYEQYF. The CDR3, as DNA: TGTGCCAGCAGCCCGGATCCGGCACTTAACTACGAGCAGTACTTC.

This clonotype came up a few times. The rearrangement links TRBV29-1 to TRBJ1-2; D ambiguous. Trimming pared 2 bases from V and 0 bases from J, leaving 4 bases between. The CDR3 contains 12 residues. Germline V gene lookup returns CDR1 SQVTM and CDR2 ANQGSEA. The CDR3 nucleotides read TGCAGCGTTGAAAGGACTAACTATGGCTACACCTTC. This encodes CSVERTNYGYTF.

This clonotype was counted between two and nine times. The chain couples TRBV6-2 or TRBV6-3 to TRBJ2-2, with 8 bases identical to TRBD2. The trim removed 2 bases at V and 4 bases at J, leaving 12 bases unmatched. This CDR3 region has 18 residues. CDR1 and CDR2 (germline): MNHEY, SVGEGT. CDR3 in DNA: TGTGCCAGCAGTTACCCCCCTCCAGAAGCGGGAGTCACCGGGGAGCTGTTTTTT. Translation: CASSYPPPEAGVTGELFF.

V is TRBV20-1 and J is TRBJ2-7; 11 bases align to TRBD2. Germline V gives CDR1 DFQATT, CDR2 SNEGSKA (reference sequence). V lost 6 bases, J lost 5 bases, and 9 bases stayed unmatched. This CDR3 spans 14 amino acids. CDR3 sequence (DNA): TGCAGTGCCCCGTCGGGACTAGCGGCCCACGAGCAGTACTTC. Its translation: CSAPSGLAAHEQYF.

This clonotype was seen at least ten times. The chain has TRBV2 and TRBJ2-1; D gene uncertain. Trimming removed 5 bases from V and 0 bases from J, with 8 bases in between. The CDR3 extends over 14 amino acids. Germline CDR1 reads SNHLY; CDR2 reads FYNNEI. CDR3 region: CASSPTRSYNEQFF. CDR3 coding DNA: TGTGCCAGCAGTCCCACACGCTCCTACAATGAGCAGTTCTTC.

Only a few counts were recorded for this clonotype. The V gene is TRBV30, the J gene TRBJ2-2, with 9 bases lining up with TRBD1. Germline V gene sequence: CDR1 GTSNPN, CDR2 SVGIG (reference sequence). The CDR3 is 17 amino acids. V lost 3 bases and J lost 7; bases outside the gene matches: 15. CDR3 sequence (DNA): TGTGCCTGGAGCGGGGTGGGGGACAGGGAAATACGCGGGGAGCTGTTTTTT. Translation: CAWSGVGDREIRGELFF.

For this clonotype: The junction shows a germline mismatch at one end, possibly a read error. The chain recombines TRBV9 with TRBJ2-1; D unresolved. Germline V lookup: CDR1 SGDLS, CDR2 YYNGEE. The CDR3 loop spans 11 amino acids. The CDR3 nucleotides read TGTGCCAGCAGCTTTTTGGATGAGCAGTCCTTC. Translation: CASSFLDEQSF.

This clonotype appeared a few times. The chain joins TRBV7-2 to TRBJ2-5; D is possibly TRBD1 (5 bases). This CDR3 comprises 13 residues. V gave up 5 bases and J gave up 5 bases, with 12 bases separating them. The germline CDR1 and CDR2 sequences are SGHTA and FQGNSA. The CDR3 loop reads CASSQEKGETQYF. CDR3 nucleotide sequence: TGTGCCAGCAGCCAGGAAAAGGGGGAGACCCAGTACTTC.

The chain couples TRBV28 to TRBJ2-1; weak D call: TRBD2 (5 bases). V lost 6 bases to trimming and J lost 6 bases, with 21 bases between them. The CDR3 contains 16 residues. Germline CDR1 reads MDHEN; CDR2 reads SYDVKM. The CDR3 here is CASSPLPRTGTNEQFF. CDR3 DNA sequence: TGTGCCAGCAGCCCTCTCCCCAGAACGGGAACCAATGAGCAGTTCTTC.

The chain employs TRBV10-3 and TRBJ1-1; D possibly corresponds to TRBD1 (6 bases). This CDR3 region has 14 residues. V was shortened by 3 bases and J by 4 bases, with 12 bases between the two germline ends. Germline loops: CDR1 ENHRY, CDR2 SYGVKD. CDR3 residues: CAISDQGKGTEAFF. The CDR3 nucleotides read TGTGCCATCAGTGACCAGGGGAAGGGCACTGAAGCTTTCTTT.